These T cell receptor beta chains were read from a single sample in a study of blood T cell repertoires in COVID-19. The method was immunoSEQ multiplex PCR; TCRdb's version includes in-frame clones alone and lacks a portion of them. The data contain about 210,000 clones, around 82% of them singletons. Input material: peripheral blood. These receptors all come from a woman in her 50s with acute or convalescent COVID-19. Both conserved end residues are part of each CDR3. The order of the fields is V gene, D gene, J gene, clone size, CDR3 DNA, CDR3 protein. D genes are given only for firm matches. Not every row has a clone size; where given, it reads once, few, many or a size class.

V: TRBV18
D: -
J: TRBJ2-7
size: -
DNA: TGTGCCAGCTCACCCCGTGGGGCTTCCTACGAGCAGTACTTC
CDR3: CASSPRGASYEQYF

V: TRBV3-1/TRBV3-2
D: -
J: TRBJ2-3
size: -
DNA: TGTGCCAGCAGCAAAAGAGGGTTGAATACGCAGTATTTT
CDR3: CASSKRGLNTQYF

V: TRBV19
D: -
J: TRBJ1-6
size: -
DNA: TGTGCCAGTAAAGAGGGACAAAACTCTTCACCCCTCCACTTT
CDR3: CASKEGQNSSPLHF

V: TRBV2
D: -
J: TRBJ1-5
size: -
DNA: -
CDR3: CASSILGGREPQHF

V: TRBV7-6
D: TRBD1
J: TRBJ2-3
size: -
DNA: TGTGCCAGCAGCTTAATACAGGGGACAGATACGCAGTATTTT
CDR3: CASSLIQGTDTQYF

V: TRBV6-5
D: -
J: TRBJ1-2
size: -
DNA: TGTGCCAGCAGTACGGACTTCGGCTATGGCTACACCTTC
CDR3: CASSTDFGYGYTF

V: TRBV19
D: TRBD1
J: TRBJ2-3
size: -
DNA: TGTGCCAGTAGTATTGGTCACAGGGGGGCAGATACGCAGTATTTT
CDR3: CASSIGHRGADTQYF

V: TRBV6-5
D: -
J: TRBJ1-4
size: -
DNA: TGTGCCAGCAGTTACGGGCGGGACGGGAATGAAAAACTGTTTTTT
CDR3: CASSYGRDGNEKLFF

V: TRBV19
D: TRBD2
J: TRBJ2-3
size: -
DNA: TGTGCCAGTAGTGTAACTAGCGGTCGAGGGGATACGCAGTATTTT
CDR3: CASSVTSGRGDTQYF

V: TRBV27
D: -
J: TRBJ2-1
size: -
DNA: TGTGCCAGCAGTCCCTTCCGCTCAGATGAGCAGTTCTTC
CDR3: CASSPFRSDEQFF

V: TRBV19
D: -
J: TRBJ1-4
size: -
DNA: TGTGCCAGTAGTATGCGAGGCTCCCAAAGCCCGATAGGTAATGAAAAACTGTTTTTT
CDR3: CASSMRGSQSPIGNEKLFF

V: TRBV4-2
D: TRBD2
J: TRBJ2-1
size: -
DNA: TGTGCCAGCAGCCAAGGACTAGCGGGAGGGGACAATGAGCAGTTCTTC
CDR3: CASSQGLAGGDNEQFF

V: TRBV7-2
D: TRBD2
J: TRBJ2-7
size: -
DNA: TGTGCCAGCAGGCCCTCGCCGGGACTAGCGGACGAGCAGTACTTC
CDR3: CASRPSPGLADEQYF

V: TRBV28
D: TRBD1
J: TRBJ1-2
size: once
DNA: TGTGCCAGCAGAGGTCGGGACAGTGGAGAAGAGGGCTACACCTTC
CDR3: CASRGRDSGEEGYTF

V: TRBV6-6
D: -
J: TRBJ1-1
size: -
DNA: TGTGCCAGCTTTGGGGAGGGGTCGGGAAACACTGAAGCTTTCTTT
CDR3: CASFGEGSGNTEAFF

V: TRBV2
D: TRBD1
J: TRBJ2-7
size: -
DNA: TGTGCCAGCAGTGAAACCAGGGGGTCATACTACGAGCAGTACTTC
CDR3: CASSETRGSYYEQYF

V: TRBV24-1
D: -
J: TRBJ2-2
size: -
DNA: TGTGCCACCAGTGATTTGGGCCCAGGGTTCGCGAACACCGGGGAGCTGTTTTTT
CDR3: CATSDLGPGFANTGELFF

V: TRBV24-1
D: -
J: TRBJ2-3
size: -
DNA: TGTGCCACCAGTCCCCTTCCAGCAGGGGACACAGATACGCAGTATTTT
CDR3: CATSPLPAGDTDTQYF

V: TRBV24-1
D: TRBD1
J: TRBJ2-1
size: -
DNA: TGTGCCACCAGTGATCCTGGACAGGGGGCCTACAATGAGCAGTTCTTC
CDR3: CATSDPGQGAYNEQFF

V: TRBV9
D: TRBD1
J: TRBJ2-7
size: once
DNA: TGTGCCAGCAGCGTAGGGACAGGGGGCGTCGAGCAGTACTTC
CDR3: CASSVGTGGVEQYF

V: TRBV20-1
D: -
J: TRBJ1-2
size: once
DNA: TGCAGTGCTAGACTGAATGAGGGCTACACCTTC
CDR3: CSARLNEGYTF

V: TRBV5-6
D: -
J: TRBJ1-6
size: many
DNA: TGTGCCAGCAGCTTGGCAGGGATTCAGAGTTCACCCCTCCACTTT
CDR3: CASSLAGIQSSPLHF

V: TRBV12-5
D: TRBD1
J: TRBJ2-2
size: few
DNA: TGTGCTAGTGGTGCCACCGGGACAGGGGGCTCCACCGGGGAGCTGTTTTTT
CDR3: CASGATGTGGSTGELFF

V: TRBV7-2
D: -
J: TRBJ2-1
size: -
DNA: TGTGCCAGCAGCTTAGAATCTCAGGCAGGGAGGCATGAGCAGTTCTTC
CDR3: CASSLESQAGRHEQFF

V: TRBV5-1
D: TRBD2
J: TRBJ2-2
size: few
DNA: TGCGCCAGCAGCTCGGTGGGACTAGCGGGAAACACCGGGGAGCTGTTTTTT
CDR3: CASSSVGLAGNTGELFF

V: TRBV19
D: -
J: TRBJ1-6
size: -
DNA: TGTGCCAGTAGTATGCGAAATTCACCCCTCCACTTT
CDR3: CASSMRNSPLHF

V: TRBV29-1
D: TRBD2
J: TRBJ2-7
size: -
DNA: TGCAGCGTTGAGGGACTAGCGGGAGTAGGACTCAACGAGCAGTACTTC
CDR3: CSVEGLAGVGLNEQYF

V: TRBV3-1/TRBV3-2
D: TRBD2
J: TRBJ2-7
size: -
DNA: TGTGCCAGCAGCCAAGACACCTCGGGACTAGCGGGAGGCGAGCAGTACTTC
CDR3: CASSQDTSGLAGGEQYF

V: TRBV5-1
D: -
J: TRBJ2-1
size: -
DNA: TGCGCCAGCAGCTTGGGGGGGCGCGATGAGCAGTTCTTC
CDR3: CASSLGGRDEQFF

V: TRBV3-1/TRBV3-2
D: -
J: TRBJ1-1
size: many
DNA: TGTGCCAGCAGCGGGACCGGGGGAGCTTTCTTT
CDR3: CASSGTGGAFF

V: TRBV5-1
D: TRBD2
J: TRBJ2-3
size: -
DNA: TGCGCCAGCAGCTTGTACATAGCGGGAAACACAGATACGCAGTATTTT
CDR3: CASSLYIAGNTDTQYF

V: TRBV7-3
D: TRBD1
J: TRBJ2-1
size: -
DNA: TGTGCCAGCAGCTCAAACTCCGGGACAGGGCGTTCCAATGAGCAGTTCTTC
CDR3: CASSSNSGTGRSNEQFF

V: TRBV18
D: -
J: TRBJ1-5
size: -
DNA: TGTGCCAGCTCACCACAAGCTCGCGGGAGCAATCAGCCCCAGCATTTT
CDR3: CASSPQARGSNQPQHF

V: TRBV25-1
D: -
J: TRBJ2-7
size: -
DNA: TGTGCCAGCAGTGAACACGGACAGAATTACGAGCAGTACTTC
CDR3: CASSEHGQNYEQYF

V: TRBV27
D: TRBD2
J: TRBJ2-2
size: -
DNA: TGTGCCAGCAGTCCCTGGGGAGGGCCCTCCGGGGAGCTGTTTTTT
CDR3: CASSPWGGPSGELFF

V: TRBV6-5
D: -
J: TRBJ2-7
size: -
DNA: TGTGCCAGCAGCCTTAATCCCAGTGCCTACGAGCAGTACTTC
CDR3: CASSLNPSAYEQYF

V: TRBV29-1
D: -
J: TRBJ2-7
size: -
DNA: TGCAGCGCCGCCGACTCCTATTACTACGAGCAGTACTTC
CDR3: CSAADSYYYEQYF

V: TRBV5-1
D: TRBD1
J: TRBJ1-6
size: -
DNA: TGCGCCAGCAGGCCCGCAGGCGGGACAGGAGATTCACCCCTCCACTTT
CDR3: CASRPAGGTGDSPLHF

V: TRBV11-2
D: -
J: TRBJ2-7
size: -
DNA: TGTGCCAGCCAGGGTGCTTCCTACGAGCAGTACTTC
CDR3: CASQGASYEQYF

V: TRBV10-2
D: -
J: TRBJ2-1
size: -
DNA: TGCGCCAGCAGTGAACCAGACTCGCCCTACGGCGATGAGCAGTTCTTC
CDR3: CASSEPDSPYGDEQFF

V: TRBV29-1
D: TRBD1
J: TRBJ1-1
size: once
DNA: TGCAGCGCCGCCGGGACAGCGAACACTGAAGCTTTCTTT
CDR3: CSAAGTANTEAFF

V: TRBV19
D: TRBD1
J: TRBJ1-6
size: -
DNA: TGTGCCAGTAGCGCCGGACAGGCACCCCTCCACTTT
CDR3: CASSAGQAPLHF

V: TRBV3-1/TRBV3-2
D: -
J: TRBJ2-3
size: -
DNA: TGTGCCAGCAGCACAGGGTATCGGACAGATACGCAGTATTTT
CDR3: CASSTGYRTDTQYF

V: TRBV10-1
D: -
J: TRBJ2-3
size: -
DNA: TGCGCCAGCAGTGGGGGGCCGACCGTGGATACGCAGTATTTT
CDR3: CASSGGPTVDTQYF